This T cell receptor beta chain was recovered during a study of T cell responses to AZD1222 COVID-19 vaccine. Study results and limitations: Donors, mostly white British, included more females; clonal diversity was possibly underestimated.

On this clone: As yet, its antigen is unknown.

Germline V CDR1 and CDR2: LGHDT, YNNKEL (reference sequence). V lost 4 bases and J 0 bases, leaving 13 bases between the germline ends. This CDR3 has 16 residues. Assay used: immunoSEQ multiplex PCR; TCRdb lists only in-frame clones, some missing. The repertoire includes some 150,000 clones, roughly 80% of them detected once, and 3.5% to 5% sits in the top ten. This clonotype was obtained from an adult in good health. V is TRBV3-1 (or the pseudogene TRBV3-2) and J is TRBJ1-3; unclear D gene. Sequencing was performed on peripheral blood, taken on day 0 of MenACWY control vaccination. CDR3 DNA: TGTGCCAGCAGCCCCGCTTTGAGTATCTCTGGAAACACCATATATTTT. This codes for CASSPALSISGNTIYF.